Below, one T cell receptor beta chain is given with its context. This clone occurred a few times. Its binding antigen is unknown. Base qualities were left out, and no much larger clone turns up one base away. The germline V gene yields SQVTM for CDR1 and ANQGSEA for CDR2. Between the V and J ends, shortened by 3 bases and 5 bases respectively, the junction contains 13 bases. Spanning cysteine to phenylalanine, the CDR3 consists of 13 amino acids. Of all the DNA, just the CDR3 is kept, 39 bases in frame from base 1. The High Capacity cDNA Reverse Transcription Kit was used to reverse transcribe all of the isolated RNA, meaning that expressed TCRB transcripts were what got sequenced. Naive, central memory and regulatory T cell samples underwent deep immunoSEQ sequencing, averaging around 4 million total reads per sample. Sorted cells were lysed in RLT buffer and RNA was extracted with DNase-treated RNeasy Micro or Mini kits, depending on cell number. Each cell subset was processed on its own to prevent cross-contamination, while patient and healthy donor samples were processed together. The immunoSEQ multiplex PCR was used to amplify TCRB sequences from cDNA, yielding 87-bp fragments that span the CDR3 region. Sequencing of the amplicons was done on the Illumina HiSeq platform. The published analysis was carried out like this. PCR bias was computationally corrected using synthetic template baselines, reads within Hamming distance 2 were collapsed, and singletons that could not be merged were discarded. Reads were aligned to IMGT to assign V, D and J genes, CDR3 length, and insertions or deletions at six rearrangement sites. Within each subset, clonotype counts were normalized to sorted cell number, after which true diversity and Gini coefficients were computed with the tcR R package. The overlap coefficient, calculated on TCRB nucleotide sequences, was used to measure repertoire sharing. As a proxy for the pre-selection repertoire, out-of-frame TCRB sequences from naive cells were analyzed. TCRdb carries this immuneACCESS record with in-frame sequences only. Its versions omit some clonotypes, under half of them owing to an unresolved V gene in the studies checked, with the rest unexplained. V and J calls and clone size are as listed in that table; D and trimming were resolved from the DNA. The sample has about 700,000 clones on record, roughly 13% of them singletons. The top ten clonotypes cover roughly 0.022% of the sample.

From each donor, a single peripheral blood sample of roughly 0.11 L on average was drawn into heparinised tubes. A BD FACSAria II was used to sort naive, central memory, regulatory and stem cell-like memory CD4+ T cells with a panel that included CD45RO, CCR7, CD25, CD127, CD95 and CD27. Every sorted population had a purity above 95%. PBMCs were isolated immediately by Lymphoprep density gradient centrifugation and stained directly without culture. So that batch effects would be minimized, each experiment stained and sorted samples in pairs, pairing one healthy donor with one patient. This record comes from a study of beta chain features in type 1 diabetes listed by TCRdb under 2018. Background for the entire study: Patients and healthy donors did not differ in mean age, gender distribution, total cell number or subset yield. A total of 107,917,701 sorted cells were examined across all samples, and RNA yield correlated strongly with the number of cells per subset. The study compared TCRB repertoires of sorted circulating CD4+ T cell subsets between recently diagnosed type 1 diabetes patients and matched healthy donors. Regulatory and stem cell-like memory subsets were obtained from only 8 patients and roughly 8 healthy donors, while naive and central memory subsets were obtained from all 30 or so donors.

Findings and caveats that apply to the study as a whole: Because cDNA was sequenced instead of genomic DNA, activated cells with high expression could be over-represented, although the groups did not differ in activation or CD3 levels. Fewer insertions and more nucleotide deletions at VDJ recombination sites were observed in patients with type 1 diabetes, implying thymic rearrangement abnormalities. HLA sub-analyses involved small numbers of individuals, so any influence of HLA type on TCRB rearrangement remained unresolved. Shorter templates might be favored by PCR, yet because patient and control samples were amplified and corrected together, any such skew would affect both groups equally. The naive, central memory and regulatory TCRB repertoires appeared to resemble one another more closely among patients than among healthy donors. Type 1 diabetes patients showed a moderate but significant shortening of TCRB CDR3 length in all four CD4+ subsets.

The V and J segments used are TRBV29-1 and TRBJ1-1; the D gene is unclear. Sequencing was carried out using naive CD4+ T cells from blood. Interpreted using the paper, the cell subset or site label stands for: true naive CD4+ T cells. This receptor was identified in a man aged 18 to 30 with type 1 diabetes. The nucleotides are TGCAGCGTTGAGGGCTCACGAGGTACTGAAGCTTTCTTT. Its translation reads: CSVEGSRGTEAFF.